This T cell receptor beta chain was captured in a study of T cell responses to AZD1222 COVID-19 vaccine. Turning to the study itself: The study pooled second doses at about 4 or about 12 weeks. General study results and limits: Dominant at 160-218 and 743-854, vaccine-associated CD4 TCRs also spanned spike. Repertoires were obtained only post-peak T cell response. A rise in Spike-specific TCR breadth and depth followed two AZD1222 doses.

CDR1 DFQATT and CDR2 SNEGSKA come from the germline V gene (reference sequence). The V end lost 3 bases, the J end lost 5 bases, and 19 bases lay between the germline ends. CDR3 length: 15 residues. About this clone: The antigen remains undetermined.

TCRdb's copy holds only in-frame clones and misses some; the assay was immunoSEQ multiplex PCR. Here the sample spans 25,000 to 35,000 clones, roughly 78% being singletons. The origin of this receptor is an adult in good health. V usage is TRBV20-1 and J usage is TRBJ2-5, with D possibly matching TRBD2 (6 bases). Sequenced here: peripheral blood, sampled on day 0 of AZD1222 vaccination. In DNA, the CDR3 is TGCAGTGCTAGTGATTACCTGGAGGGATGGGAGACCCAGTACTTC. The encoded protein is CSASDYLEGWETQYF.